The rows below give T cell receptor beta chains drawn from one sample of a study of blood T cell repertoires in COVID-19. TCRdb's copy holds only in-frame clones and misses some; the assay was immunoSEQ multiplex PCR. The sample shows 150,000 to 200,000 clones, approximately 86% of them seen only once. The sequenced sample was peripheral blood. All receptors derive from a man aged 70 or older with acute or convalescent COVID-19. The CDR3 runs from the conserved cysteine through the conserved F or W. Fields, in order: D gene, J gene, V gene, CDR3 DNA, CDR3 protein. The D gene is left open where the match is weak.

-	TRBJ1-1	TRBV29-1	TGCAGCGTTGAAATAATGAGGAACACTGAAGCTTTCTTT	CSVEIMRNTEAFF
-	TRBJ1-1	TRBV30	TGTGCCTGGGGTTTATCCCAAGGGGACACTGAAGCTTTCTTT	CAWGLSQGDTEAFF
-	TRBJ1-3	TRBV10-3	TGTGCCATCCGGGTCGTCTCTGGAAACACCATATATTTT	CAIRVVSGNTIYF
-	TRBJ2-7	TRBV5-1	TGCGCCAGCAGCGGGGATCCGGGATCTGGGGCCTACGAGCAGTACTTC	CASSGDPGSGAYEQYF
TRBD1	TRBJ1-5	TRBV7-9	TGTGCCAGCAGAGCAGGGGGCAGTCAGCCCCAGCATTTT	CASRAGGSQPQHF
-	TRBJ2-2	TRBV2	TGTGCCAGCAGTTGGACAGTCAAGAACACCGGGGAGCTGTTTTTT	CASSWTVKNTGELFF
-	TRBJ2-3	TRBV3-1/TRBV3-2	TGTGCCAGCAGCCTCTCCCCAGCGGCAGATACGCAGTATTTT	CASSLSPAADTQYF
TRBD2	TRBJ2-1	TRBV10-1	TGCGCCAGCAGTGAGTCGATGGGACTAGCGGTCAATGAGCAGTTCTTC	CASSESMGLAVNEQFF
-	TRBJ2-3	TRBV5-1	TGCGCCAGCCTTTCTAGCACAGATACGCAGTATTTT	CASLSSTDTQYF
TRBD1	TRBJ2-2	TRBV6-5	TGTGCCAGCACCTTGGACAGGGTCACCGGGGAGCTGTTTTTT	CASTLDRVTGELFF
-	TRBJ1-1	TRBV30	TGTGCCTGGAAGAGGGACATCCGGAACACTGAAGCTTTCTTT	CAWKRDIRNTEAFF
-	TRBJ1-3	TRBV5-4	TGTGCCAGCAGCGGGGGCAGGGACCCTGGAAACACCATATATTTT	CASSGGRDPGNTIYF
TRBD2	TRBJ2-5	TRBV5-1	TGCGCCAGCCATGAGACGGGGGGAGAGACCCAGTACTTC	CASHETGGETQYF
-	TRBJ1-2	TRBV19	TGTGCCAGTAGATCGAACTATGGCTACACCTTC	CASRSNYGYTF
-	TRBJ2-3	TRBV6-5	TGTGCCAGCAAAGGGGGAGGCACAGATACGCAGTATTTT	CASKGGGTDTQYF
TRBD2	TRBJ2-7	TRBV30	TGTGCCTGGAGTGCAAAAGCAGGGAGGGTCCCTTACTTC	CAWSAKAGRVPYF